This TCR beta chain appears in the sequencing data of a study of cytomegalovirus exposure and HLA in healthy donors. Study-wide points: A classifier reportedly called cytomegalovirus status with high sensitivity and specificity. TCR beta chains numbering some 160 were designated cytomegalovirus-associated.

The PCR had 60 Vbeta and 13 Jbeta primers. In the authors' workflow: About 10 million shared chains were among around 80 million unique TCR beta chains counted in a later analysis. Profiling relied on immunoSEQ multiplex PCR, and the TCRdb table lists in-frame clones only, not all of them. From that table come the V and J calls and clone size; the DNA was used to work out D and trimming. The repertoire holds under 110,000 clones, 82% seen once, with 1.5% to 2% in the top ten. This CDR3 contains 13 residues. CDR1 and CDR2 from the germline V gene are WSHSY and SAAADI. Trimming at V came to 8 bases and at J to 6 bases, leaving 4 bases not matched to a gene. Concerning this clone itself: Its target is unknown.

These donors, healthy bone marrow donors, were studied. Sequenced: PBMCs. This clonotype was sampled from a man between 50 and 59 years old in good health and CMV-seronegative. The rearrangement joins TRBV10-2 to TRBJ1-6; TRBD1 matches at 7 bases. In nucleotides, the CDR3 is TGCGCCAGCCACGGGACAGCTAATTCACCCCTCCACTTT. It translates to CASHGTANSPLHF.